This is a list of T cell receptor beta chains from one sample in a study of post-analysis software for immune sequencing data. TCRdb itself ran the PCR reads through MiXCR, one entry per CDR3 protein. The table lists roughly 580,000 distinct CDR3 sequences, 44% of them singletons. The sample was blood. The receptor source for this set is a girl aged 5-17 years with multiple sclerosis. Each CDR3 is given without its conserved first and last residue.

SVRGSGSYEQY TRBV29-1
ASSYAGTGGYEQY TRBV6-5
SASGTGGSEQY TRBV29-1
ATSAPEAGGTDTQY TRBV24-1
ASSPTPGTGGYEQY TRBV3-1
ASLFLGLDTQY TRBV12-3/TRBV12-4
ASSSTGGIGLGYGYT TRBV12-3/TRBV12-4
ASSFQGQGAHGYT TRBV5-1
ASSVLDRANEQF TRBV9
ASSLAGWGGDYNEQF TRBV7-6
ASSRETSNEQF TRBV3-1
SAQRSNSGGADGSYEQY TRBV20-1
ASSADRAPDTQY TRBV6-1
ASSQRAGVGERGRTYNEQF TRBV3-1
ASSFLDEQY TRBV7-8
ASSWRLVDEQF TRBV5-1
ASSRDSPLH TRBV7-2
ASSLIAGASDTQY TRBV5-1
ASNLDSNYGYT TRBV5-5
ASSLAGTSGIYNEQF TRBV12-3/TRBV12-4
ASSQLGRGQGNEQF TRBV3-1
ASSSGAYGYT TRBV6-5
ASSYWGYNQPQH TRBV6-2/TRBV6-3
SVIVPGQVAEAF TRBV29-1
ASSQGPTSGRAETQY TRBV4-1
ASSSQVPLGYT TRBV12-3/TRBV12-4
ASSFGGGLSPLH TRBV12-3/TRBV12-4
ASSPRRQSYEQY TRBV5-1